This TCR beta chain originates from a study of control samples from healthy donors and cancer patients. Data came from immunoSEQ multiplex PCR; TCRdb stores just in-frame clones and leaves some out. Among roughly 370,000 clones listed, over 75% were seen once. Input material: PBMCs. This receptor was obtained from a man aged 35-49 years with head and neck cancer.

The CDR3 DNA reads as TGTGCCAGCGCCGGGACTGCTCGTGGGGAGCAGTTCTTC. Residues: CASAGTARGEQFF. This chain uses TRBV19 with TRBJ2-1; tentatively, D is TRBD2 (6 bases). The CDR3 loop spans 13 amino acids. The germline gives CDR1 LNHDA, CDR2 SQIVND (reference sequence). Trimming left V 9 bases short and J 10 bases short, with 19 bases between.